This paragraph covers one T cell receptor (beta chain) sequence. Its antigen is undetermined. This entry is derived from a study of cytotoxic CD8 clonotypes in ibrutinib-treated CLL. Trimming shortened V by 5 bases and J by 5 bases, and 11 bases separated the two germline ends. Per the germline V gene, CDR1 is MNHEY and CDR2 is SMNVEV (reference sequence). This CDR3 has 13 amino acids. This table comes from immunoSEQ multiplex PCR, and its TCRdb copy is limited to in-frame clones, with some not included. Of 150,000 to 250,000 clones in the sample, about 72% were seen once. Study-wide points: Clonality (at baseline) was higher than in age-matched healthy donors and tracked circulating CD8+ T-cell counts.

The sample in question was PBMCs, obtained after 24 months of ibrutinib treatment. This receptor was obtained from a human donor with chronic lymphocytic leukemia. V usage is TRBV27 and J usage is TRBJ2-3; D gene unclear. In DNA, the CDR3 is TGTGCCAGCAGTCTGAAGCAGATAGATACGCAGTATTTT. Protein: CASSLKQIDTQYF.